This T cell receptor (beta chain) was sequenced in a study of PD-L1 blockade in urothelial cancer. Data came from immunoSEQ multiplex PCR; TCRdb stores just in-frame clones and leaves some out. The sample comprises roughly 100,000 clones, 70% to 90% of which are singletons, and under 10% rests with the top ten. Per the germline V gene, CDR1 is SEHNR and CDR2 is FQNEAQ (reference sequence). J lost 4 bases, V lost 5 bases, and 6 bases had no gene match. The CDR3 spans 15 residues. Time point specified: peripheral blood 6 weeks after treatment start. This chain uses TRBV7-9 with TRBJ2-1; 9 bases agree with TRBD2. Sequencing used PBMCs, obtained around atezolizumab (anti-PD-L1) treatment. The sequence came from a man between 65 and 79 years old with urothelial cancer. The chain's CDR3 is CASSGGGAPYNEQFF. In DNA form, the CDR3 reads TGTGCCAGCAGCGGCGGGGGGGCCCCGTACAATGAGCAGTTCTTC. Complete variable domain (other parts from reference TRBV7-9 and TRBJ2-1): DTGVSQNPRHKITKRGQNVTFRCDPISEHNRLYWYRQTLGQGPEFLTYFQNEAQLEKSRLLSDRFSAERPKGSFSTLEIQRTEQGDSAMYLCASSGGGAPYNEQFFGPGTRLTVL.